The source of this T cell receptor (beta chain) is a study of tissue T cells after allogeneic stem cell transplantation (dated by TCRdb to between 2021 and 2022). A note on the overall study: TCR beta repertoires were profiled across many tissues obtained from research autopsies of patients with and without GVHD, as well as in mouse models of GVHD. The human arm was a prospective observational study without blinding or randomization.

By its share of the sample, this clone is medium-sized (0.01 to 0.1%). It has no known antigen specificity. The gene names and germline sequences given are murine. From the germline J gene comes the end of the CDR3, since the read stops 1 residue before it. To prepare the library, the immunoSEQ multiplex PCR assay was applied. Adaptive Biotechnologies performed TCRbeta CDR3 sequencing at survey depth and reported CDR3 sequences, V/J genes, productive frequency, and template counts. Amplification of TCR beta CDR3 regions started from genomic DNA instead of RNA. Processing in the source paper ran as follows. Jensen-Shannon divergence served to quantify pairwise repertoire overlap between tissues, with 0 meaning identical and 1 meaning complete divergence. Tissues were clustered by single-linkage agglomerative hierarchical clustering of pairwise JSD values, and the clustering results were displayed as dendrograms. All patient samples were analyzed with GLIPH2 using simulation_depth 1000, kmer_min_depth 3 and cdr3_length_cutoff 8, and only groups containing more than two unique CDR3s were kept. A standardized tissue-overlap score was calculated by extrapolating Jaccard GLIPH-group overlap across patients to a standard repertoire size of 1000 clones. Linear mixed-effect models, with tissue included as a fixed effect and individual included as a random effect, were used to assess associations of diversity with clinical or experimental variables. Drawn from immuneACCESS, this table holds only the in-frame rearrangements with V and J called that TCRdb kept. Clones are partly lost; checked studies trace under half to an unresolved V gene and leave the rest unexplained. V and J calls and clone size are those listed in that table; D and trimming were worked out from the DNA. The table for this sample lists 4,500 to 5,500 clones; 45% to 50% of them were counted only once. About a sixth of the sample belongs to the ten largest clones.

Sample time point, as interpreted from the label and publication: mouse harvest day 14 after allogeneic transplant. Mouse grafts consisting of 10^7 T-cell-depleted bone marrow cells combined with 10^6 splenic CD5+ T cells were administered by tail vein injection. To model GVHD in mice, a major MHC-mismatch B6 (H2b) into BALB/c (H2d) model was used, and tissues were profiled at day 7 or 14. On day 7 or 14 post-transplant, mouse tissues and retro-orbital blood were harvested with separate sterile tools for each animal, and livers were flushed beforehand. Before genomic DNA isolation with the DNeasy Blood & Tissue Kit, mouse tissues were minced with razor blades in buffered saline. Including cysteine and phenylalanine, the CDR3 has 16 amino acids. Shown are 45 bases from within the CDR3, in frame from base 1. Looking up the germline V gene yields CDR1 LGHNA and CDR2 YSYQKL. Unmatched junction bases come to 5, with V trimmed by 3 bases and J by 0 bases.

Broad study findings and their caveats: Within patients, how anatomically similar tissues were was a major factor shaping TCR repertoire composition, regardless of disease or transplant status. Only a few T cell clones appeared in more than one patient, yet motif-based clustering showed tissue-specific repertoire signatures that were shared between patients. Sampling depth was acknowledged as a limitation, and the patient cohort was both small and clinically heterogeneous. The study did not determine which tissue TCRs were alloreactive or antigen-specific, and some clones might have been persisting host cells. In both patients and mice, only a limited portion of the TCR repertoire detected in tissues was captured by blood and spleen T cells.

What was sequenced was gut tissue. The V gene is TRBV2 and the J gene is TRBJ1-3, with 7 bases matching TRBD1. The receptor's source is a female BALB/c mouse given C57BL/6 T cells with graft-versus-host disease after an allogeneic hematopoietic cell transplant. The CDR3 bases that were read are TGTGCCAGCAGCCACCAGCAGGGGGTTTCTGGAAATACGCTCTAT. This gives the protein CASSHQQGVSGNTLY. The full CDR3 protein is CASSHQQGVSGNTLYF.